Listed here are 14 T cell receptor beta chains from one sample, sequenced in a study of T-cell reconstitution after alpha-beta-depleted transplantation in children. TCRbeta library construction was performed incorporating unique molecular identifiers. Each CDR3 protein gets one entry after TCRdb re-called the PCR reads with MiXCR. The sample yields fewer than 250,000 distinct CDR3 sequences, more than 15% seen once. Sequencing was performed on PBMCs, mostly from graft donor cells, taken 360 days after TCRalphabeta/CD19-depleted stem cell transplant. These TCRs come from a male patient aged 2-9 years who had a stem cell transplant for acute lymphoblastic leukemia, so the T cells may come from the graft donor.

This clonotype has just a few counts. The chain recombines TRBV7-9 with TRBJ2-5; D is tentatively TRBD1 or TRBD2 (5 bases each). Trimming removed 1 base from V and 5 bases from J, with 17 bases in between. The CDR3 has 16 residues. Germline lookup yields CDR1 SEHNR and CDR2 FQNEAQ (reference sequence). This CDR3 is CASSLVGLGDPETQYF. CDR3 DNA: TGTGCCAGCAGCTTAGTGGGATTGGGGGATCCGGAGACCCAGTACTTC.

This clonotype was recorded a few times. This chain joins TRBV24-1 and TRBJ1-4; D gene ambiguous. The CDR3 has 15 residues. V lost 1 base, J lost 8 bases, and 13 bases lay in between. The germline V gene has CDR1 KGHDR and CDR2 SFDVKD. DNA of the CDR3: TGTGCCACCAGTGATTTTTTCCAGTTGAAAGAAAAACTGTTTTTT. This translates into CATSDFFQLKEKLFF.

This clonotype has more than one count but fewer than ten. The CDR3 protein is CASSRRGPEQYF. The CDR3 coding sequence is TGTGCCAGCAGCCGGCGGGGTCCCGAGCAGTACTTC. The gene calls are TRBV14 and TRBJ2-7; TRBD2 is a possible D gene (6 bases). Per the germline V gene, CDR1 is SGHDN and CDR2 is FVKESK. Trimming pared 4 bases from V and 6 bases from J, leaving 10 bases between. CDR3 length equals 12 residues.

The V gene is TRBV10-3, the J gene TRBJ1-1, with 7 bases fitting TRBD1. Per the germline V gene, CDR1 is ENHRY and CDR2 is SYGVKD. V shed 8 bases, J shed 3 bases, and the junction held 6 bases outside the gene matches. The CDR3 has 13 amino acids. The CDR3 protein is CAISKGAYTEAFF. The DNA for the CDR3 is TGTGCCATCTCGAAGGGGGCTTACACTGAAGCTTTCTTT.

This clonotype was found a few times. V and J are TRBV11-3 and TRBJ2-2; D is unresolved. Germline values: CDR1 SGHNT, CDR2 YENEEA. The ends were cut back, 3 bases at V and 4 bases at J, with 6 bases in the middle. CDR3 length: 13 amino acids. CDR3 in amino acids: CASSFLPTGELFF. For the CDR3, the DNA is TGTGCCAGCAGCTTCCTCCCCACCGGGGAGCTGTTTTTT.

Only a few counts were recorded for this clonotype. V is TRBV3-1 and J is TRBJ2-5; D remains ambiguous. The CDR3 spans 12 residues. The V end lost 4 bases, the J end lost 8 bases, and 11 bases lay between the germline ends. Looked up from germline, CDR1 is LGHDT and CDR2 is YNNKEL (reference sequence). This chain's CDR3 is CASSLRLGTQYF. As DNA, the CDR3 is TGTGCCAGCAGCCTTCGATTGGGTACCCAGTACTTC.

V is TRBV12-3 or TRBV12-4 and J is TRBJ2-1; D remains ambiguous. The V end lost 5 bases, the J end lost 10 bases, and 9 bases lay between the germline ends. This CDR3 has 11 amino acids. CDR3 sequence reads: CASSPLWEQFF. The CDR3 nucleotides are TGTGCCAGCAGTCCGCTTTGGGAGCAGTTCTTC.

Only a few counts were recorded for this clonotype. V usage is TRBV10-3 and J usage is TRBJ2-3; weak D call: TRBD1 (6 bases). V lost 5 bases and J 0 bases, leaving 18 bases between the germline ends. Per the germline V gene, CDR1 is ENHRY and CDR2 is SYGVKD. This CDR3 region has 17 residues. CDR3 amino acids: CAISRDKSFLSTDTQYF. CDR3 coding DNA: TGTGCCATCAGTCGGGACAAGTCTTTCCTTAGCACAGATACGCAGTATTTT.

This clonotype showed up just a few times. V and J are TRBV24-1 and TRBJ2-3, with 9 nucleotides matching TRBD1. The V gene end was trimmed by 0 bases and the J gene end by 1 base; junction bases not matched to a gene: 13. CDR1 is KGHDR, CDR2 SFDVKD, per germline. This CDR3 spans 20 amino acids. CDR3 sequence reads: CATSDLGVPTGGAGTDTQYF. Here the CDR3 DNA reads TGTGCCACCAGTGATTTGGGGGTGCCTACAGGGGGCGCAGGCACAGATACGCAGTATTTT.

V usage is TRBV2 and J usage is TRBJ1-2; a weak D match, TRBD1 (6 bases). The CDR3 has 15 residues. Germline-derived CDR1 and CDR2 are SNHLY and FYNNEI. The V end lost 4 bases, the J end lost 6 bases, and 18 bases lay between the germline ends. CDR3 residues: CASSATGVRDHGYTF. The DNA of the CDR3 is TGTGCCAGCAGTGCGACAGGCGTCAGGGATCATGGCTACACCTTC.

Details on this clonotype: This sequence may be a read error, since a much larger clone differs from it by one base. The chain couples TRBV4-2 to TRBJ2-7; no firm D call. Germline CDR1 LGHNA, CDR2 YNFKEQ. Trimming took 3 bases from V and 4 from J, leaving 4 bases between them. This CDR3 region has 11 residues. The CDR3: CASSHGYEQYF. CDR3 coding DNA: TGTGCCAGCAGCCACGGGTACGAGCAGTACTTC.

This clonotype was counted between two and nine times. The rearrangement uses TRBV2 and TRBJ1-4, with D tentatively TRBD1 (5 bases). Trimming shortened V by 7 bases and J by 4 bases, and 16 bases separated the two germline ends. CDR3 length equals 15 residues. Looked up from germline, CDR1 is SNHLY and CDR2 is FYNNEI. As DNA, the CDR3 is TGTGCCAGCACCCGGGACGGAGTCTATAATGAAAAACTGTTTTTT. Residues: CASTRDGVYNEKLFF.

The J gene is TRBJ1-1, the V gene TRBV25-1, with 8 bases matching TRBD1. Looked up from germline, CDR1 is MGHDK and CDR2 is SYGVNS. J lost 2 bases, V lost 10 bases, and 6 bases had no gene match. The CDR3 totals 13 residues. The CDR3 here is CATRTGLNTEAFF. DNA for the CDR3: TGTGCCACCCGGACAGGGTTAAACACTGAAGCTTTCTTT.

This clonotype was picked up a small number of times. The CDR3 coding sequence is TGTGCCAGCAGCTTAGGACAGGGGATTGACGAGCAGTACTTC. Translated: CASSLGQGIDEQYF. This chain joins TRBV7-2 and TRBJ2-7, with 8 bases lining up with TRBD1. The V gene's germline CDR1 is SGHTA and CDR2 FQGNSA. Trimming removed 1 base from V and 5 bases from J; junction bases left unmatched: 4. CDR3 length: 14 residues. The full variable domain, its missing parts supplied by reference TRBV7-2 and TRBJ2-7, is GAGVSQSPSNKVTEKGKDVELRCDPISGHTALYWYRQSLGQGLEFLIYFQGNSAPDKSGLPSDRFSAERTGGSVSTLTIQRTQQEDSAVYLCASSLGQGIDEQYFGPGTRLTVT.